This T cell receptor beta chain was observed in a study of patients and donors after allogeneic stem cell transplantation. In TCRdb, the RT-PCR reads were re-called with MiXCR into one record per CDR3 protein. Among roughly 880,000 distinct CDR3 sequences listed, more than 15% were seen once. On this clonotype itself: A much larger clone differs by one base, so this may be a read error.

The CDR3 is 13 amino acids. This chain links TRBV12-3 or TRBV12-4 with TRBJ2-1, with TRBD2 matching 7 bases. The end of the DNA aligns better with TRBJ2-5, so the J call may be wrong. Sample: blood, either unsorted or a sorted T cell fraction (not recorded which). The receptor's source is a human donor who was either an allogeneic HSCT recipient or a stem cell or donor lymphocyte infusion donor (not recorded which). It is not recorded whose cells these are; they may come from a transplant donor. The CDR3 sequence: CASSFWDRTSQYF. The CDR3 DNA reads TGTGCCAGCAGTTTTTGGGACCGGACTAGCCAGTACTTC.